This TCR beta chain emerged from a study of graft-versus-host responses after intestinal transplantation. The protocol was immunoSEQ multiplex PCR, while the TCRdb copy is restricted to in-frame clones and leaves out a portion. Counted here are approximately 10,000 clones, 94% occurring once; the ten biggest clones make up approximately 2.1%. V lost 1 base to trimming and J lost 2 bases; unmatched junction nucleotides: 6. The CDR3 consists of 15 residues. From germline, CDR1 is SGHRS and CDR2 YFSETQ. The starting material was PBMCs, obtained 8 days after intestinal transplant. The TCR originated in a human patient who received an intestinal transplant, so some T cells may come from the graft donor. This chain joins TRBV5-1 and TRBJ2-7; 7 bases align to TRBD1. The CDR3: CASSLLVGGTYEQYF. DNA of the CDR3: TGCGCCAGCAGCTTGTTGGTAGGGGGCACCTACGAGCAGTACTTC.